The rows below give T cell receptor beta chains drawn from one sample of a study of relationships among human T cell subsets. MiXCR, run by TCRdb on the multiplex PCR reads, gives a single entry per CDR3 protein. The sample records just under 4,000 distinct CDR3 sequences, roughly 51% being singletons. Sequenced material: CD4+ Th2 cells sorted from blood. The origin of the receptors is a middle-aged man in good health. Both conserved end residues are part of each CDR3. The order of the fields is V gene, D gene, clone size, J gene, CDR3 protein, CDR3 DNA. A D gene is named only where the DNA matches it firmly. Clone size is shown for a subset of rows, as once, few, many or a class of expanded clone.

v_gene: TRBV5-4
d_gene: .
abundance: .
j_gene: TRBJ2-7
CDR3aa: CASSPTRRPGGSLYEQYF
CDR3nt: TGCGCCAGCAGCCCGACCCGCCGGCCTGGTGGCTCCCTCTACGAGCAGTACTTC

v_gene: TRBV14
d_gene: .
abundance: .
j_gene: TRBJ2-3
CDR3aa: CASSNRSSTDTQYF
CDR3nt: TGTGCCAGCAGCAACAGGAGCAGCACAGATACGCAGTATTTT

v_gene: TRBV11-2
d_gene: .
abundance: .
j_gene: TRBJ2-3
CDR3aa: CASSFPGSTDTQYF
CDR3nt: TGTGCCAGCAGCTTCCCGGGGAGCACAGATACGCAGTATTTT

v_gene: TRBV27
d_gene: TRBD2
abundance: few
j_gene: TRBJ2-7
CDR3aa: CASSAGLAGVSEQYF
CDR3nt: TGTGCCAGCAGTGCCGGACTAGCGGGAGTATCCGAGCAGTACTTC

v_gene: TRBV11-2
d_gene: TRBD1
abundance: few
j_gene: TRBJ2-7
CDR3aa: CASRGMTGKPYEQYF
CDR3nt: TGTGCCAGCAGGGGTATGACAGGGAAGCCCTACGAGCAGTACTTC

v_gene: TRBV13
d_gene: TRBD1
abundance: .
j_gene: TRBJ1-2
CDR3aa: CASSLGTGAGGYTF
CDR3nt: TGTGCCAGCAGCCTTGGGACAGGGGCGGGCGGCTACACCTTC

v_gene: TRBV30
d_gene: .
abundance: few
j_gene: TRBJ1-6
CDR3aa: CAWSRDTRSPLHF
CDR3nt: TGTGCCTGGAGTCGGGACACAAGATCACCCCTCCACTTT

v_gene: TRBV6-1
d_gene: TRBD1
abundance: few
j_gene: TRBJ1-1
CDR3aa: CASRKGQGANTEAFF
CDR3nt: TGTGCCAGCAGGAAGGGACAGGGGGCGAACACTGAAGCTTTCTTT

v_gene: TRBV6-5
d_gene: .
abundance: once
j_gene: TRBJ2-5
CDR3aa: CASTWSRAQETQYF
CDR3nt: TGTGCCAGCACCTGGAGTCGGGCTCAAGAGACCCAGTACTTC

v_gene: TRBV20-1
d_gene: .
abundance: few
j_gene: TRBJ1-1
CDR3aa: CSAYGRTTEAFF
CDR3nt: TGCAGTGCTTATGGACGGACCACTGAAGCTTTCTTT

v_gene: TRBV11-1
d_gene: TRBD1
abundance: few
j_gene: TRBJ1-1
CDR3aa: CASSTRQGLLNTEAFF
CDR3nt: TGTGCCAGCAGCACGCGACAGGGGCTATTGAACACTGAAGCTTTCTTT

v_gene: TRBV11-1
d_gene: .
abundance: .
j_gene: TRBJ2-3
CDR3aa: CASSYESGYTQYF
CDR3nt: TGTGCCAGCAGCTACGAGTCGGGCTATACGCAGTATTTT

v_gene: TRBV12-3/TRBV12-4
d_gene: .
abundance: few
j_gene: TRBJ2-4
CDR3aa: CASSPGTYKNIQYF
CDR3nt: TGTGCCAGCAGTCCGGGAACCTACAAAAACATTCAGTACTTC

v_gene: TRBV29-1
d_gene: TRBD2
abundance: .
j_gene: TRBJ2-1
CDR3aa: CSGRLAGNNEQFF
CDR3nt: TGCAGCGGCCGACTAGCGGGGAACAATGAGCAGTTCTTC

v_gene: TRBV12-3/TRBV12-4
d_gene: TRBD1
abundance: .
j_gene: TRBJ2-7
CDR3aa: CASSFRTGGSYEQYF
CDR3nt: TGTGCCAGCAGTTTCAGGACAGGGGGATCCTACGAGCAGTACTTC

v_gene: TRBV14
d_gene: TRBD1
abundance: few
j_gene: TRBJ2-5
CDR3aa: CASSQDFTGDQETQYF
CDR3nt: TGTGCCAGCAGCCAAGACTTTACAGGGGACCAAGAGACCCAGTACTTC

v_gene: TRBV5-4
d_gene: TRBD1
abundance: few
j_gene: TRBJ2-1
CDR3aa: CASSPGTGERNEQFF
CDR3nt: TGTGCCAGCAGCCCCGGGACAGGGGAAAGGAATGAGCAGTTCTTC

v_gene: TRBV12-3/TRBV12-4
d_gene: TRBD1
abundance: .
j_gene: TRBJ2-7
CDR3aa: CASSPIDRGSLYEQYF
CDR3nt: TGTGCCAGCAGTCCTATAGACAGGGGAAGTCTCTACGAGCAGTACTTC

v_gene: TRBV5-6
d_gene: .
abundance: .
j_gene: TRBJ1-4
CDR3aa: CASSLPDATNEKLFF
CDR3nt: TGTGCCAGCAGCTTGCCGGACGCAACTAATGAAAAACTGTTTTTT

v_gene: TRBV28
d_gene: TRBD1
abundance: .
j_gene: TRBJ1-2
CDR3aa: CASSGQVYYGYTF
CDR3nt: TGTGCCAGCAGCGGACAGGTCTACTATGGCTACACCTTC

v_gene: TRBV6-2/TRBV6-3
d_gene: .
abundance: .
j_gene: TRBJ1-1
CDR3aa: CASKFGNTEAFF
CDR3nt: TGTGCCAGCAAGTTCGGGAACACTGAAGCTTTCTTT

v_gene: TRBV12-3/TRBV12-4
d_gene: .
abundance: .
j_gene: TRBJ1-1
CDR3aa: CASSARIQGNTEAFF
CDR3nt: TGTGCCAGCAGTGCCCGAATACAGGGGAACACTGAAGCTTTCTTT

v_gene: TRBV29-1
d_gene: .
abundance: .
j_gene: TRBJ2-2
CDR3aa: CSVEDLEVRELFF
CDR3nt: TGCAGCGTTGAAGATCTTGAGGTTCGGGAGCTGTTTTTT

v_gene: TRBV6-1
d_gene: .
abundance: .
j_gene: TRBJ2-1
CDR3aa: CASSEIGSDHEQFF
CDR3nt: TGTGCCAGCAGTGAAATAGGGAGCGATCATGAGCAGTTCTTC

v_gene: TRBV28
d_gene: .
abundance: .
j_gene: TRBJ2-5
CDR3aa: CASSSGKETQYF
CDR3nt: TGTGCCAGCAGTTCAGGAAAAGAGACCCAGTACTTC

v_gene: TRBV4-1
d_gene: .
abundance: once
j_gene: TRBJ1-1
CDR3aa: CASSQDWPPANTEAFF
CDR3nt: TGCGCCAGCAGCCAAGATTGGCCGCCAGCGAACACTGAAGCTTTCTTT

v_gene: TRBV27
d_gene: .
abundance: .
j_gene: TRBJ2-7
CDR3aa: CASSLRGSYEQYF
CDR3nt: TGTGCCAGCAGTTTAAGGGGCTCCTACGAGCAGTACTTC

v_gene: TRBV12-3/TRBV12-4
d_gene: TRBD1
abundance: .
j_gene: TRBJ1-4
CDR3aa: CASRRDRTNEKLFF
CDR3nt: TGTGCCAGCAGACGGGACAGAACTAATGAAAAACTGTTTTTT

v_gene: TRBV6-1
d_gene: .
abundance: once
j_gene: TRBJ2-3
CDR3aa: CASSEGVDTQYF
CDR3nt: TGTGCCAGCAGTGAAGGTGTCGATACGCAGTATTTT

v_gene: TRBV11-2
d_gene: .
abundance: few
j_gene: TRBJ2-7
CDR3aa: CASTSTGYEQYF
CDR3nt: TGTGCCAGCACCTCAACAGGCTACGAGCAGTACTTC

v_gene: TRBV4-2
d_gene: .
abundance: .
j_gene: TRBJ2-5
CDR3aa: CASSTSGLEETQYF
CDR3nt: TGTGCCAGCAGCACTTCCGGACTGGAAGAGACCCAGTACTTC

v_gene: TRBV7-9
d_gene: TRBD2
abundance: few
j_gene: TRBJ2-7
CDR3aa: CASSRSGGLYEQYF
CDR3nt: TGTGCCAGCAGCCGGAGCGGGGGGTTGTACGAGCAGTACTTC

v_gene: TRBV20-1
d_gene: .
abundance: .
j_gene: TRBJ1-5
CDR3aa: CSARVIGQPQHF
CDR3nt: TGCAGTGCTAGAGTTATAGGCCAGCCCCAGCATTTT

v_gene: TRBV28
d_gene: .
abundance: .
j_gene: TRBJ2-3
CDR3aa: CASSEGRSTQYF
CDR3nt: TGTGCCAGCAGCGAGGGGAGGAGTACGCAGTATTTT

v_gene: TRBV29-1
d_gene: TRBD2
abundance: .
j_gene: TRBJ2-7
CDR3aa: CSARTSGSYEQYF
CDR3nt: TGCAGCGCACGGACTAGCGGGAGTTACGAGCAGTACTTC

v_gene: TRBV14
d_gene: .
abundance: .
j_gene: TRBJ2-7
CDR3aa: CASSQERRAEQYF
CDR3nt: TGTGCCAGCAGCCAAGAGAGGAGGGCCGAACAGTACTTC

v_gene: TRBV14
d_gene: .
abundance: few
j_gene: TRBJ2-1
CDR3aa: CASSLPRRRSYNEQFF
CDR3nt: TGTGCCAGCAGCCTACCCAGGCGGCGCTCCTACAATGAGCAGTTCTTC

v_gene: TRBV11-1
d_gene: TRBD2
abundance: .
j_gene: TRBJ2-1
CDR3aa: CASSPWGLAINNEQFF
CDR3nt: TGTGCCAGCAGCCCGTGGGGACTAGCGATCAACAATGAGCAGTTCTTC

v_gene: TRBV14
d_gene: .
abundance: .
j_gene: TRBJ1-1
CDR3aa: CASSLAGSRSPFF
CDR3nt: TGTGCCAGCAGCCTCGCGGGCAGTCGCTCTCCTTTCTTT

v_gene: TRBV20-1
d_gene: .
abundance: few
j_gene: TRBJ2-1
CDR3aa: CSAPGTPNPLGEQFF
CDR3nt: TGCAGTGCCCCCGGGACCCCGAATCCCCTTGGTGAGCAGTTCTTC

v_gene: TRBV7-9
d_gene: .
abundance: .
j_gene: TRBJ1-5
CDR3aa: CASSLGNENNQPQHF
CDR3nt: TGTGCCAGCAGCTTAGGAAACGAGAACAATCAGCCCCAGCATTTT

v_gene: TRBV10-3
d_gene: .
abundance: .
j_gene: TRBJ1-1
CDR3aa: CAISGQSTEAFF
CDR3nt: TGTGCCATCAGCGGACAGAGCACTGAAGCTTTCTTT

v_gene: TRBV18
d_gene: TRBD2
abundance: .
j_gene: TRBJ2-5
CDR3aa: CASSGLAGGQEETQYF
CDR3nt: TGTGCCAGCTCGGGACTAGCGGGGGGACAGGAGGAGACCCAGTACTTC

v_gene: TRBV12-3/TRBV12-4
d_gene: TRBD2
abundance: once
j_gene: TRBJ2-3
CDR3aa: CASSAGLRGTDTQYF
CDR3nt: TGTGCCAGCAGTGCGGGACTACGAGGCACAGATACGCAGTATTTT

v_gene: TRBV20-1
d_gene: TRBD1
abundance: .
j_gene: TRBJ2-2
CDR3aa: CSARLRTGRTGGELFF
CDR3nt: TGCAGTGCTAGGCTACGGACAGGGCGTACAGGCGGGGAGCTGTTTTTT

v_gene: TRBV29-1
d_gene: .
abundance: few
j_gene: TRBJ2-3
CDR3aa: CSVGGGPVADTQYF
CDR3nt: TGCAGCGTTGGGGGGGGGCCGGTCGCAGATACGCAGTATTTT

v_gene: TRBV19
d_gene: TRBD1
abundance: .
j_gene: TRBJ2-1
CDR3aa: CASSILPGTGNNEQFF
CDR3nt: TGTGCCAGTAGTATCCTCCCCGGGACAGGGAACAATGAGCAGTTCTTC

v_gene: TRBV20-1
d_gene: .
abundance: once
j_gene: TRBJ2-4
CDR3aa: CSARGQDLAKNIQYF
CDR3nt: TGCAGTGCTAGAGGCCAGGATCTAGCCAAAAACATTCAGTACTTC

v_gene: TRBV2
d_gene: .
abundance: .
j_gene: TRBJ1-1
CDR3aa: CASSEGTDTEAFF
CDR3nt: TGTGCCAGCAGTGAGGGAACAGACACTGAAGCTTTCTTT

v_gene: TRBV4-2
d_gene: TRBD1
abundance: .
j_gene: TRBJ1-1
CDR3aa: CASSRSGTGGLNTEAFF
CDR3nt: TGTGCCAGCAGCCGTTCCGGGACAGGGGGTTTGAACACTGAAGCTTTCTTT

v_gene: TRBV12-3/TRBV12-4
d_gene: .
abundance: .
j_gene: TRBJ2-2
CDR3aa: CASTATSGTGELFF
CDR3nt: TGTGCCAGCACCGCCACCTCAGGCACCGGGGAGCTGTTTTTT

v_gene: TRBV20-1
d_gene: TRBD2
abundance: few
j_gene: TRBJ2-7
CDR3aa: CSARAPSGPYEQYF
CDR3nt: TGCAGTGCTAGAGCACCTAGCGGTCCCTACGAGCAGTACTTC